Listed here are 14 T cell receptor beta chains from one sample, sequenced in a study of blood T cell repertoires in COVID-19. Repertoires were generated with immunoSEQ multiplex PCR, while TCRdb's copy carries only in-frame clones and drops some. The table has approximately 490,000 clones, approximately 86% seen once. Sequencing input: PBMCs or T cells enriched from blood (not recorded which). All receptors derive from a woman aged 55-69 years who had recovered from COVID-19.

The J gene is TRBJ2-7, the V gene TRBV5-8; D unresolved. The V gene lost 0 bases and the J gene lost 2 bases, with 9 bases spanning the gap. In germline, CDR1 is SGHTS, CDR2 YDEGEE. There are 14 residues in the CDR3. CDR3 sequence: CASSLGHGPYEQYF. Written as DNA, the CDR3 is TGTGCCAGCAGCTTGGGACACGGCCCCTACGAGCAGTACTTC.

V is TRBV4-1 and J is TRBJ1-2; D not resolved. The length of the CDR3 is 15 residues. The germline V gene has CDR1 MGHRA and CDR2 YSYEKL. The germline V and J ends were trimmed by 0 bases and 2 bases, with 10 bases remaining between them. The CDR3, as DNA: TGCGCCAGCAGCCAAGATCAGGCCAGGAACTATGGCTACACCTTC. This encodes CASSQDQARNYGYTF.

This clone came up a few times. J is TRBJ2-1 and V is TRBV4-1; D remains unclear. CDR3 size: 13 residues. The germline CDR1 and CDR2 sequences are MGHRA and YSYEKL. Trimming took off 3 bases at V and 5 bases at J, with 8 bases between the two ends. The CDR3 spells CASSQRVDNEQFF. CDR3 coding DNA: TGCGCCAGCAGCCAGAGAGTTGACAATGAGCAGTTCTTC.

The chain joins TRBV5-1 to TRBJ1-2, with 8 bases matching TRBD1. Germline trimming cut 3 bases from V and 6 bases from J; bases unmatched to any gene: 1. CDR1 and CDR2 (germline): SGHRS, YFSETQ. This CDR3 region has 12 residues. CDR3 protein: CASSSQGDGYTF. The CDR3 DNA follows: TGCGCCAGCAGCTCACAGGGGGATGGCTACACCTTC.

The chain uses TRBV5-5 and TRBJ1-1; D gene ambiguous. Germline V lookup: CDR1 SGHKS, CDR2 YYEKEE (reference sequence). The CDR3 spans 11 residues. The germline V and J ends were trimmed by 4 bases and 11 bases, with 12 bases remaining between them. This chain's CDR3 is CASSPRNGAFF. In DNA, the CDR3 is TGTGCCAGCAGCCCTAGGAATGGGGCTTTCTTT.

J is TRBJ1-4 and V is TRBV3-1 (or the pseudogene TRBV3-2); 10 positions agree with TRBD1. The J segment lost 6 bases and the V segment lost 2 bases, leaving 3 bases of the junction unmatched. Germline V gives CDR1 LGHDT, CDR2 YNNKEL (reference sequence). This CDR3 contains 15 residues. The CDR3 DNA follows: TGTGCCAGCAGCCAACCCGGGACAGGGGATGAAAAACTGTTTTTT. This translates into CASSQPGTGDEKLFF.

The chain links TRBV10-3 to TRBJ2-5; 7 positions match TRBD1. The CDR3 covers 14 residues. Germline CDR1 and CDR2: ENHRY and SYGVKD. The J segment lost 7 bases and the V segment lost 2 bases, leaving 7 bases of the junction unmatched. The CDR3 DNA sequence: TGTGCCATCAGTGAGACAGGGGAAGTAGGGACCCAGTACTTC. Translated, it gives CAISETGEVGTQYF.

The rearrangement uses TRBV10-3 and TRBJ2-5, with 8 bases lining up with TRBD1. The junction had 10 bases not matched to a gene; V was cut back by 6 bases and J by 4 bases. Germline CDR1 is ENHRY and CDR2 is SYGVKD. The CDR3 covers 15 residues. The CDR3 nucleotides are TGTGCCATCAGCCTAGCGACAGGGGTCGGAGAGACCCAGTACTTC. This encodes CAISLATGVGETQYF.

CDR3 DNA sequence: TGTGCCATCAGTGAGTCCGTCTTCGGGGGACCGAATTCACCCCTCCACTTT. Translating it yields CAISESVFGGPNSPLHF. The chain is built from TRBV10-3 and TRBJ1-6; possibly TRBD1 for D (5 bases). Germline CDR1 and CDR2: ENHRY and SYGVKD. Trimming pared 0 bases from V and 7 bases from J, leaving 16 bases between. This CDR3 has 17 residues.

V and J are TRBV5-1 and TRBJ2-1; TRBD1 aligns across 7 bases. V shed 4 bases, J shed 4 bases, and the junction held 5 bases outside the gene matches. This CDR3 has 14 residues. Germline V lookup: CDR1 SGHRS, CDR2 YFSETQ. The CDR3 spells CASSIETGYNEQFF. CDR3 nucleotide sequence: TGCGCCAGCAGCATAGAGACAGGGTACAATGAGCAGTTCTTC. The complete variable domain, with remaining parts taken from reference TRBV5-1 and TRBJ2-1, reads KAGVTQTPRYLIKTRGQQVTLSCSPISGHRSVSWYQQTPGQGLQFLFEYFSETQRNKGNFPGRFSGRQFSNSRSEMNVSTLELGDSALYLCASSIETGYNEQFFGPGTRLTVL.

The chain has TRBV3-1 (or the pseudogene TRBV3-2) and TRBJ1-1, with no clear D. The CDR3 extends over 12 amino acids. Trimming pared 4 bases from V and 4 bases from J, leaving 7 bases between. Germline lookup yields CDR1 LGHDT and CDR2 YNNKEL (reference sequence). The CDR3 sequence: CASSLLATEAFF. The DNA of the CDR3 is TGTGCCAGCAGCCTTCTGGCCACTGAAGCTTTCTTT.

The chain is built from TRBV5-4 and TRBJ1-1; 8 bases are shared with TRBD1. V shed 2 bases and J 7 bases; nucleotides not matched to a gene: 4. The CDR3 is 13 amino acids. From germline, CDR1 is SGHNT and CDR2 YYREEE (reference sequence). Written as DNA, the CDR3 is TGTGCCAGCAGCTTTGACGGGACAGGTGAAGCTTTCTTT. Amino acid sequence: CASSFDGTGEAFF.

The chain is built from TRBV6-5 and TRBJ1-6; possibly TRBD1 for D (5 bases). CDR3 length: 13 residues. The germline CDR1 and CDR2 sequences are MNHEY and SVGAGI. Trimming took 6 bases from V and 5 from J, leaving 8 bases between them. Written as DNA, the CDR3 is TGTGCCAGCAGCGACAGACATAATTCACCCCTCCACTTT. This codes for CASSDRHNSPLHF.

The chain employs TRBV7-8 and TRBJ1-2; 8 bases match TRBD1. The CDR3 covers 16 residues. V trimming: 2 bases; J trimming: 1 base; junction bases outside the gene matches: 6. Germline lookup yields CDR1 SGHVS and CDR2 FQNEAQ. CDR3 nucleotides: TGTGCCAGCAGCTTAAGGGACAGGAGTTTTAACTATGGCTACACCTTC. Its protein is CASSLRDRSFNYGYTF.